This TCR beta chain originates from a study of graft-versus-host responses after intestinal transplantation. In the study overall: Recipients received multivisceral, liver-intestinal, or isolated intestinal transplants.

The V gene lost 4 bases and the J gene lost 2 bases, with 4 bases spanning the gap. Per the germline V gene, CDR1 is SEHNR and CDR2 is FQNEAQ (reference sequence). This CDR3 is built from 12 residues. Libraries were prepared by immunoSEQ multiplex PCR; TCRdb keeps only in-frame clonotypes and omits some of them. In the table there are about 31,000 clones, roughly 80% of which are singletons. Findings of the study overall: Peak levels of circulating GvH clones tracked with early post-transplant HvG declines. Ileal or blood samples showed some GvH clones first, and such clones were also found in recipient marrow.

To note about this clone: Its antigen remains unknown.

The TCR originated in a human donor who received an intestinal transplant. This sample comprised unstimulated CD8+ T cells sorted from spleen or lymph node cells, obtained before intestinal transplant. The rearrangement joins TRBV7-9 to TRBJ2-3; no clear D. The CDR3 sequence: CASSSFTDTQYF. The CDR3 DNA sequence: TGTGCCAGCAGCTCCTTCACAGATACGCAGTATTTT.